One sample yielded the 10 T cell receptor beta chains listed below, sequenced in a study of breast tumors, draining lymph nodes, adjacent tissues. One entry per CDR3 protein, called by TCRdb with MiXCR from the multiplex PCR reads. The sample lists approximately 210,000 distinct CDR3 sequences, around 34% seen once, with 3% to 4% in the top ten. The lymph nodes were axillary draining lymph nodes from breast cancer patients. The sample consisted of axillary lymph node tissue. These TCRs come from a female donor with breast cancer. Some clones in this sample may be carry-over from other donors' samples.

This clonotype was seen many times. This chain links TRBV20-1 with TRBJ2-7, with D tentatively TRBD2 (5 bases). In germline, CDR1 is DFQATT, CDR2 SNEGSKA (reference sequence). This CDR3 comprises 13 residues. Trimming pared 3 bases from V and 7 bases from J, leaving 16 bases between. The CDR3 is CSARPELGGEQYF. The CDR3 DNA is TGCAGTGCTAGGCCCGAGTTGGGCGGGGAGCAGTACTTC.

As regards this clonotype: A much larger clone differs by one base, so this may be a read error. V gene TRBV24-1 combines with J gene TRBJ1-4, with D hard to call. Looked up from germline, CDR1 is KGHDR and CDR2 is SFDVKD. V was shortened by 6 bases and J by 6 bases, with 10 bases between the two germline ends. The CDR3 has 13 amino acids. CDR3 sequence (DNA): TGTGCCACCAGTTCCCCCTCGTATGAAAAACTGTTTTTT. Protein sequence: CATSSPSYEKLFF.

This clonotype showed up many times. The chain combines TRBV24-1 with TRBJ1-2, with D possibly matching TRBD1 (5 bases). The CDR3 has 16 amino acids. Germline CDR1 is KGHDR and CDR2 is SFDVKD. Trimming cost V 2 bases and J 8 bases, with 20 bases left between them. The CDR3 DNA is TGTGCCACCAGTGATTCAACGACTTGGGGGGGACGCGGCTACACCTTC. Its translation: CATSDSTTWGGRGYTF.

In this sample, this clonotype turned up many times. The chain has TRBV29-1 and TRBJ2-1; no clear D. Germline CDR1 is SQVTM and CDR2 is ANQGSEA. The CDR3 runs 12 residues. V shed 6 bases and J shed 9 bases, with 15 bases lying between them. CDR3 residues: CSVAGPGSEQFF. CDR3 bases: TGCAGCGTCGCCGGCCCAGGTTCTGAGCAGTTCTTC.

The chain recombines TRBV6-1 with TRBJ1-2; 8 bases map to TRBD1. The CDR3 is 16 amino acids. Germline V gene data show CDR1 as MNHNS and CDR2 as SASEGT. J was trimmed by 6 bases and V by 4 bases; bases with no gene match: 13. As DNA, the CDR3 is TGTGCCAGCAGTGCTTATCTGACAGGGGAGGCAAATGGCTACACCTTC. This sequence encodes CASSAYLTGEANGYTF.

The chain couples TRBV9 to TRBJ2-1, with a possible D match to TRBD2 (5 bases). V was pared by 0 bases and J by 6 bases, with 13 bases between. Germline-derived CDR1 and CDR2 are SGDLS and YYNGEE. The CDR3 covers 15 residues. The CDR3 DNA follows: TGTGCCAGCAGCGTAGCGGTGGGAGTCCGCAATGAGCAGTTCTTC. Its protein is CASSVAVGVRNEQFF.

This clonotype was recorded many times. The chain joins TRBV20-1 to TRBJ2-2, with 8 positions matching TRBD2. Germline CDR1 DFQATT, CDR2 SNEGSKA (reference sequence). The CDR3 has 16 amino acids. The junction had 10 bases not matched to a gene; V was cut back by 6 bases and J by 1 base. This CDR3 reads CSATGPGLGNTGELFF. The CDR3 DNA reads TGCAGTGCAACCGGGCCGGGACTAGGGAACACCGGGGAGCTGTTTTTT.

At least ten counts were recorded for this clonotype. J is TRBJ2-3 and V is TRBV14; D call uncertain. Deletions cut 8 bases from V and 4 bases from J, with 13 bases between. CDR1 and CDR2 (germline): SGHDN, FVKESK. This CDR3 region has 13 residues. For the CDR3, the DNA is TGTGCCAGCTCCCTCTTAGCCGCAGATACGCAGTATTTT. Translating it yields CASSLLAADTQYF.

Ten or more counts support this clonotype. This chain uses TRBV6-6 with TRBJ1-6; TRBD1 might be the D (6 bases). This CDR3 is built from 14 residues. The V gene's germline CDR1 is MNHNY and CDR2 SVGAGI (reference sequence). The V gene lost 7 bases and the J gene lost 4 bases, with 11 bases spanning the gap. The CDR3 here is CASNDRKYNSPLHF. For the CDR3, the DNA is TGTGCCAGCAACGACAGGAAATATAATTCACCCCTCCACTTT.

On this clonotype: The junction does not match germline at one end; this may be a read error. V gene TRBV20-1 combines with J gene TRBJ2-7; D is unclear. There are 15 residues in the CDR3. Germline assignment: CDR1 DFQATT and CDR2 SNEGSKA (reference sequence). This CDR3 reads CSAPDASPGSYGQYF. CDR3 DNA: TGCAGTGCCCCGGACGCCTCGCCCGGTTCCTACGGGCAGTACTTC.